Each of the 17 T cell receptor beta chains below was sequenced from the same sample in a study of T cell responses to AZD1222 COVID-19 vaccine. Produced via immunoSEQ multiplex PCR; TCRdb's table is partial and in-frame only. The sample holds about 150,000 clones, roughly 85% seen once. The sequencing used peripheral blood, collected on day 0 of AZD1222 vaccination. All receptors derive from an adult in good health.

This chain's CDR3 is CASMRGNTGELFF. The DNA for the CDR3 is TGTGCCAGCATGCGAGGGAACACCGGGGAGCTGTTTTTT. The rearrangement links TRBV7-7 to TRBJ2-2; D gene uncertain. CDR3 length: 13 amino acids. Germline CDR1 SSHAT, CDR2 FNYEAQ (reference sequence). The V and J ends lost 7 bases and 1 base respectively, with 7 bases between them.

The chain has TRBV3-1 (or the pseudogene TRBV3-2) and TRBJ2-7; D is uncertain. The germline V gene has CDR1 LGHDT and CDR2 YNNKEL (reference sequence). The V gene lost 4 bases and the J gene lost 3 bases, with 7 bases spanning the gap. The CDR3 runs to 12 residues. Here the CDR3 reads CASSLERYEQYF. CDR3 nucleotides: TGTGCCAGCAGCCTTGAGCGCTACGAGCAGTACTTC.

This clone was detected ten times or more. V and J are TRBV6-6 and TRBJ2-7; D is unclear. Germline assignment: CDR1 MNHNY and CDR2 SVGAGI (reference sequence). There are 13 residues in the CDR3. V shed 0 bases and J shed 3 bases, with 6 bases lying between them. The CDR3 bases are TGTGCCAGCAGTTACTCGAACAGCTACGAGCAGTACTTC. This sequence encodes CASSYSNSYEQYF.

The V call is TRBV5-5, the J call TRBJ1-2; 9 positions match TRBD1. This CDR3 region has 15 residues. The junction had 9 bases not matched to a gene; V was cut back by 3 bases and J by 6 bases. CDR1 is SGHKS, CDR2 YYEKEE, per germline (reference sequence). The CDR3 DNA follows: TGTGCCAGCAGCTCCCGGGACAGGGTACAAGATGGCTACACCTTC. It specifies CASSSRDRVQDGYTF.

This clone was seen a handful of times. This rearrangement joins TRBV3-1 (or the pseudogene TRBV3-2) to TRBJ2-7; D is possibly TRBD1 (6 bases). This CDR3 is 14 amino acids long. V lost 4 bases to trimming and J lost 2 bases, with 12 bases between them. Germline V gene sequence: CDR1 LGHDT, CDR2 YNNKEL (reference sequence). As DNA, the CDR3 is TGTGCCAGCAGCCCCCGGGACAAAACCTACGAGCAGTACTTC. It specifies CASSPRDKTYEQYF.

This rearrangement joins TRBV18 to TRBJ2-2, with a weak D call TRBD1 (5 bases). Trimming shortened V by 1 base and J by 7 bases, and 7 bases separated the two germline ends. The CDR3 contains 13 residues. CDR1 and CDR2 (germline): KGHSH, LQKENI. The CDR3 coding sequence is TGTGCCAGCTCACCACAGGGGCACGGGGAGCTGTTTTTT. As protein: CASSPQGHGELFF.

The CDR3 DNA reads TGTGCCAGCAGCCCCGGCACAGGTAGAAATCAGCCCCAGCATTTT. Translating gives CASSPGTGRNQPQHF. The V gene is TRBV6-5, the J gene TRBJ1-5, with D perhaps matching TRBD1 (5 bases). Looked up from germline, CDR1 is MNHEY and CDR2 is SVGAGI. CDR3 length: 15 amino acids. The V and J ends lost 6 bases and 4 bases respectively, with 16 bases between them.

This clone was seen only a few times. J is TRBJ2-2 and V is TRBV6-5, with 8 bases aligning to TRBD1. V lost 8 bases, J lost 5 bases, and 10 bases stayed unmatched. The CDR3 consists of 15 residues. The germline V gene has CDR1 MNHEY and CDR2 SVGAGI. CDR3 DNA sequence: TGTGCCAGCGGAAAAACAGGGGGACGAACCGGGGAGCTGTTTTTT. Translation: CASGKTGGRTGELFF.

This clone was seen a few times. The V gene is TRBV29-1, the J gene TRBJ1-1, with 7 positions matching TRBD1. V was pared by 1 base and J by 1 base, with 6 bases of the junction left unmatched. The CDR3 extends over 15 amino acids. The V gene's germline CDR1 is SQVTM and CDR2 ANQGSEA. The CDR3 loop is CSVEVFGTANTEAFF. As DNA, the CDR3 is TGCAGCGTTGAAGTATTTGGGACAGCGAACACTGAAGCTTTCTTT.

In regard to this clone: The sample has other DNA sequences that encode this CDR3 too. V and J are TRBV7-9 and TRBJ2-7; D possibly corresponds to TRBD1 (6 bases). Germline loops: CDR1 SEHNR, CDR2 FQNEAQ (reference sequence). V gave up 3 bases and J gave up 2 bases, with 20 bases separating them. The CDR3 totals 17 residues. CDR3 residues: CASSLALTPGVPYEQYF. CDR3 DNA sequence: TGTGCCAGCAGCTTGGCGCTGACACCAGGGGTCCCCTACGAGCAGTACTTC.

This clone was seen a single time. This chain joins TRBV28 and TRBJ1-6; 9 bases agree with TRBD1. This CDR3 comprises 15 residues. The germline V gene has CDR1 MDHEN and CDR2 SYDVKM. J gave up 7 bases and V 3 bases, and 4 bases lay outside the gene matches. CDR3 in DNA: TGTGCCAGCAGTTTCCTGGGGACAGGGAATTCACCCCTCCACTTT. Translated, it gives CASSFLGTGNSPLHF.

The chain's CDR3 is CASSDPLTGMNTEAFF. CDR3 nucleotide sequence: TGTGCCAGCAGTGACCCCCTGACAGGGATGAACACTGAAGCTTTCTTT. The chain joins TRBV28 to TRBJ1-1; 7 nucleotides align to TRBD1. J lost 0 bases, V lost 5 bases, and 9 bases had no gene match. CDR3 length equals 16 residues. Germline-derived CDR1 and CDR2 are MDHEN and SYDVKM.

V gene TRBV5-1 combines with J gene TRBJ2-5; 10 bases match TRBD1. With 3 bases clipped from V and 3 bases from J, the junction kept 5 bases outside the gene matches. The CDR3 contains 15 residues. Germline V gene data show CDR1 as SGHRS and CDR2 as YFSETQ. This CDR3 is CASSYETGGEETQYF. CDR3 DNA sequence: TGCGCCAGCAGCTACGAGACAGGGGGCGAAGAGACCCAGTACTTC.

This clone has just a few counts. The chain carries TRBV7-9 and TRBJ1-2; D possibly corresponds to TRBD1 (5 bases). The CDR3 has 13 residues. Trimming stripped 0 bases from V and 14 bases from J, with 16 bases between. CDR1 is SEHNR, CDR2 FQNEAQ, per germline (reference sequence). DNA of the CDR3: TGTGCCAGCAGCTTAGCGGGGAGGGAGGGGAAGACCTTC. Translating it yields CASSLAGREGKTF. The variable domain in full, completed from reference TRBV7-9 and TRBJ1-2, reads DTGVSQNPRHKITKRGQNVTFRCDPISEHNRLYWYRQTLGQGPEFLTYFQNEAQLEKSRLLSDRFSAERPKGSFSTLEIQRTEQGDSAMYLCASSLAGREGKTFGSGTRLTVV.

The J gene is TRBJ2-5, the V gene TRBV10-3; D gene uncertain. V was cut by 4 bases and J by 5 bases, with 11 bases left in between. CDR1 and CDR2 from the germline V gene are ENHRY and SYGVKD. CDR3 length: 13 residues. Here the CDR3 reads CAISGGVTETQYF. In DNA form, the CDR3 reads TGTGCCATCAGTGGCGGCGTTACGGAGACCCAGTACTTC.

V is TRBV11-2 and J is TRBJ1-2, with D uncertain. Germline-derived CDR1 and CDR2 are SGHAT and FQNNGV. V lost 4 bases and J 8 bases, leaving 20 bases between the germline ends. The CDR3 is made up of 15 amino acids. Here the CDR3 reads CASSSVVVLAEGYTF. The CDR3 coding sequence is TGTGCCAGCAGCTCCGTAGTGGTTCTCGCAGAGGGCTACACCTTC. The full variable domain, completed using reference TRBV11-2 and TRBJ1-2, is EAGVAQSPRYKIIEKRQSVAFWCNPISGHATLYWYQQILGQGPKLLIQFQNNGVVDDSQLPKDRFSAERLKGVDSTLKIQPAKLEDSAVYLCASSSVVVLAEGYTFGSGTRLTVV.

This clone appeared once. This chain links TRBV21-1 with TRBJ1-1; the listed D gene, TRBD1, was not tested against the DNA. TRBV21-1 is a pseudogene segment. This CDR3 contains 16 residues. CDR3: CASSNRGLAINSEAFF. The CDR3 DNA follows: TGTGCCAGCAGTAACAGGGGGCTGGCGATAAACTCTGAAGCTTTCTTT.